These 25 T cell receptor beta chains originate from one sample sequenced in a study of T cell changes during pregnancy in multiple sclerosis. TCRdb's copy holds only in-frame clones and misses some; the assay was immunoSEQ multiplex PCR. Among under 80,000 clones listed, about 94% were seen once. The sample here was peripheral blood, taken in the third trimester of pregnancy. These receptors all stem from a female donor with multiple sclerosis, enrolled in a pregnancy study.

CDR3 nucleotide sequence: TGTGCCAGCAGCTCCCGAAGCGGAACAGGGGGAAAGTCGGTCTACAATGAGCAGTTCTTC. Its protein product is CASSSRSGTGGKSVYNEQFF. The rearrangement uses TRBV5-4 and TRBJ2-1; TRBD1 aligns across 8 bases. Germline V CDR1 and CDR2: SGHNT, YYREEE (reference sequence). V gave up 3 bases and J gave up 3 bases; unmatched junction bases: 20. The CDR3 consists of 20 residues.

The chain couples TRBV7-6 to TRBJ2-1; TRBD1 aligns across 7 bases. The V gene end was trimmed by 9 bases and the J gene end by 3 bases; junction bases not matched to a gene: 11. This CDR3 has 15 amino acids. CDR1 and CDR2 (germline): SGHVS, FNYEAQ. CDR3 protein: CAREWWDSYYNEQFF. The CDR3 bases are TGTGCCAGGGAATGGTGGGACAGTTACTACAATGAGCAGTTCTTC.

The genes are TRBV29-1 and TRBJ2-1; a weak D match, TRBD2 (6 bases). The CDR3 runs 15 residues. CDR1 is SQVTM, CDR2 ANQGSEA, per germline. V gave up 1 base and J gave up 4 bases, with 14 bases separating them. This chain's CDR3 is CSVEVLAGSYNEQFF. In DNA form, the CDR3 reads TGCAGCGTTGAAGTTCTCGCGGGAAGTTACAATGAGCAGTTCTTC.

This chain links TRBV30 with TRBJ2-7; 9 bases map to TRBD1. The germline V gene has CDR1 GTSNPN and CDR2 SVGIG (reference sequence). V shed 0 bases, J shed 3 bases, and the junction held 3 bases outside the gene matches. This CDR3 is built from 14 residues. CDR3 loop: CAWSVQGQGYEQYF. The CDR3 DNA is TGTGCCTGGAGTGTTCAGGGACAGGGCTACGAGCAGTACTTC.

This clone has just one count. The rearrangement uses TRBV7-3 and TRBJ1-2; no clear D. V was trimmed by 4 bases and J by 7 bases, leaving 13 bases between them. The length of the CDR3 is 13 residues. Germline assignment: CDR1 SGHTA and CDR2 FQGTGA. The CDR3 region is CASSSLGGGGYTF. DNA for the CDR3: TGTGCCAGCAGCTCCCTGGGAGGAGGTGGCTACACCTTC.

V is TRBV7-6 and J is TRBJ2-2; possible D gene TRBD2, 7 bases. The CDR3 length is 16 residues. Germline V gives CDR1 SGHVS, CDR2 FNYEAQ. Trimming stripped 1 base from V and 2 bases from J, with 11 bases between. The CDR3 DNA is TGTGCCAGCAGCTTAGAGGGCGGGGGCAACACCGGGGAGCTGTTTTTT. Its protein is CASSLEGGGNTGELFF.

The CDR3 DNA follows: TGTGCCAGCAGCGTAGAAGCGAACACTGAAGCTTTCTTT. Protein: CASSVEANTEAFF. V usage is TRBV9 and J usage is TRBJ1-1; D gene ambiguous. The CDR3 sequence is 13 residues long. Looked up from germline, CDR1 is SGDLS and CDR2 is YYNGEE. V lost 0 bases, J lost 1 base, and 4 bases lay in between.

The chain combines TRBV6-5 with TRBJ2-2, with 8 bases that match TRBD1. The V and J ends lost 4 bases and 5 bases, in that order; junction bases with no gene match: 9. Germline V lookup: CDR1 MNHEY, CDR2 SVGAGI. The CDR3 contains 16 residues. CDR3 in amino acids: CASSWWKGQGTGELFF. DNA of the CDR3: TGTGCCAGCAGTTGGTGGAAAGGACAGGGAACCGGGGAGCTGTTTTTT.

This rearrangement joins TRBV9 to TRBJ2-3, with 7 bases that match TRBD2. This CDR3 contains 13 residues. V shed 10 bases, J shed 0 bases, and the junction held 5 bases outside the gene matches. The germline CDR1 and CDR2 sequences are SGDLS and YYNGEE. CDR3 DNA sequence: TGTGCCTCTTCGCGGGGGAGCACAGATACGCAGTATTTT. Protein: CASSRGSTDTQYF. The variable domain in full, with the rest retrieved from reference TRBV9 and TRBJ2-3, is DSGVTQTPKHLITATGQRVTLRCSPRSGDLSVYWYQQSLDQGLQFLIQYYNGEERAKGNILERFSAQQFPDLHSELNLSSLELGDSALYFCASSRGSTDTQYFGPGTRLTVL.

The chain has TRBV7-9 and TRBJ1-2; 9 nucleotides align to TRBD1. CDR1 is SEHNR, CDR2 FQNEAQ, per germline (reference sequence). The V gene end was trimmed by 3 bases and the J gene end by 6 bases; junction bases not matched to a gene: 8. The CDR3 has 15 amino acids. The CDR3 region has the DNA TGTGCCAGCAGCTTCGGGAACAGGGGGCAACATGGCTACACCTTC. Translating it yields CASSFGNRGQHGYTF.

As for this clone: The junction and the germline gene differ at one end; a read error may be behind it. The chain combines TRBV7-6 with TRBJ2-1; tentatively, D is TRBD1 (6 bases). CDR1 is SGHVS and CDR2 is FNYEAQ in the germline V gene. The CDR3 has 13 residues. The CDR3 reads CASRQDNNREAIF. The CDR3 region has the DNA TGTGCCAGCAGGCAGGATAATAACAGGGAAGCGATCTTC.

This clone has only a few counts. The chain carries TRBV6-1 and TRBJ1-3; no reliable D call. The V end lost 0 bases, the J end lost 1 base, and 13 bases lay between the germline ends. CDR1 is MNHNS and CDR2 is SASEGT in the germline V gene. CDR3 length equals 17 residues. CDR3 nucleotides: TGTGCCAGCAGTGAAGCGCATGTGTGGCAATCTGGAAACACCATATATTTT. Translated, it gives CASSEAHVWQSGNTIYF.

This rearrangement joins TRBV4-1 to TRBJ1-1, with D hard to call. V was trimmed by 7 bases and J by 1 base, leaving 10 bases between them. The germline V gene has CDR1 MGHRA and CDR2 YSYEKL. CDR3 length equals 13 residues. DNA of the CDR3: TGCGCCAGCACCCCGGGGAGGAACACTGAAGCTTTCTTT. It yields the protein CASTPGRNTEAFF.

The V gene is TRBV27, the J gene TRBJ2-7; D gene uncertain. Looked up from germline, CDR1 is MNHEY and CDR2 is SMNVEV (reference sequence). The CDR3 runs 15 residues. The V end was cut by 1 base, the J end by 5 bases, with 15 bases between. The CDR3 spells CASSLLGAALNEQYF. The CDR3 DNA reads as TGTGCCAGCAGTTTATTGGGCGCAGCCCTAAACGAGCAGTACTTC.

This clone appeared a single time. The CDR3 region is CASSPRVFYEQYF. CDR3 coding DNA: TGTGCCAGTAGTCCCCGGGTCTTTTACGAGCAGTACTTC. The V and J genes are TRBV19 and TRBJ2-7; unclear D gene. Trimming left V 5 bases short and J 4 bases short, with 12 bases between. The CDR3 is 13 amino acids. Germline V gene data show CDR1 as LNHDA and CDR2 as SQIVND (reference sequence).

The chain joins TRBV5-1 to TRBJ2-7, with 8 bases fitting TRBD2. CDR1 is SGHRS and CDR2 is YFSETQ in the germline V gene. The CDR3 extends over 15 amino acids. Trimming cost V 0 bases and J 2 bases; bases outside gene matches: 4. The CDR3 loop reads CASSLGLALPYEQYF. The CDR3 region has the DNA TGCGCCAGCAGCTTGGGACTAGCGCTCCCCTACGAGCAGTACTTC.

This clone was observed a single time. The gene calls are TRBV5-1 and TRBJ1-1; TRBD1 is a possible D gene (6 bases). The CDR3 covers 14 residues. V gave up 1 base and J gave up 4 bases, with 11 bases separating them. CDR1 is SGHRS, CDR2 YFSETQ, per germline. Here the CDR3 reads CASSLQGSSTEAFF. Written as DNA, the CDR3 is TGCGCCAGCAGCTTGCAGGGGTCTTCCACTGAAGCTTTCTTT.

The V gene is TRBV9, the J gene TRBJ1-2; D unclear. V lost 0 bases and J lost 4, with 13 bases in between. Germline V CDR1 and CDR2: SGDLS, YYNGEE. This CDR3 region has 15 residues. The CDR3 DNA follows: TGTGCCAGCAGCGTAGAAGGAGGCATAGGCTATGGCTACACCTTC. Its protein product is CASSVEGGIGYGYTF.

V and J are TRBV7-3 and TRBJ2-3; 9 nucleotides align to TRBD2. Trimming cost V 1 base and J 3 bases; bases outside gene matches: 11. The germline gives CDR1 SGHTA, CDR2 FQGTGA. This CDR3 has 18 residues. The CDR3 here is CASSLKILAGGLTDTQYF. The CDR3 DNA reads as TGTGCCAGCAGCTTAAAGATCCTGGCGGGGGGGTTGACAGATACGCAGTATTTT.

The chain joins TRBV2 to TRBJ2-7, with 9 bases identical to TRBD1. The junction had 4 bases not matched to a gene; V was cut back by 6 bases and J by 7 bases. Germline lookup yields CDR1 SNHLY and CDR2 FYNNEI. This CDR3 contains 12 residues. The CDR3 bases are TGTGCCAGCAGAACAGGGGGCTGGGAGCAGTACTTC. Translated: CASRTGGWEQYF. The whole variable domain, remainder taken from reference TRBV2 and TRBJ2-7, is EPEVTQTPSHQVTQMGQEVILRCVPISNHLYFYWYRQILGQKVEFLVSFYNNEISEKSEIFDDQFSVERPDGSNFTLKIRSTKLEDSAMYFCASRTGGWEQYFGPGTRLTVT.

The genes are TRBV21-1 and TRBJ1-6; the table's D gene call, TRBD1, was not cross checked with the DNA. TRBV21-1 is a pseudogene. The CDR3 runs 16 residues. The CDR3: CASSNRDRERNSPLHF. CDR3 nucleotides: TGTGCCAGCAGCAACCGGGACAGGGAGAGGAATTCACCCCTCCACTTT.

The CDR3 loop reads CASKAGGNTDTQYF. CDR3 nucleotide sequence: TGTGCCAGCAAGGCAGGAGGGAACACAGATACGCAGTATTTT. This chain uses TRBV9 with TRBJ2-3, with D maybe TRBD2 (6 bases). Trimming took off 6 bases at V and 2 bases at J, with 13 bases between the two ends. CDR3 length: 14 residues. Germline V gives CDR1 SGDLS, CDR2 YYNGEE. The full variable domain, rest sourced from reference TRBV9 and TRBJ2-3, is DSGVTQTPKHLITATGQRVTLRCSPRSGDLSVYWYQQSLDQGLQFLIQYYNGEERAKGNILERFSAQQFPDLHSELNLSSLELGDSALYFCASKAGGNTDTQYFGPGTRLTVL.

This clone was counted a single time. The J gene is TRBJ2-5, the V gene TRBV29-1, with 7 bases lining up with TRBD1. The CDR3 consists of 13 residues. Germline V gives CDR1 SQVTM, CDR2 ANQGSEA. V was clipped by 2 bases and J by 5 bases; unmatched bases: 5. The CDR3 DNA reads TGCAGCGTTGAAACGGGCAGGGGGGAGACCCAGTACTTC. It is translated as CSVETGRGETQYF.

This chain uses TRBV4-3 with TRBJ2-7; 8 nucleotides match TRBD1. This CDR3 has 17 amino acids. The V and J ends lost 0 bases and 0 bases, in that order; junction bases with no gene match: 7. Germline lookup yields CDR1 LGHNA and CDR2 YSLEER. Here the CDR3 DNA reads TGCGCCAGCAGCCAAGAAATAGCGCAGGGGGCCTCCTACGAGCAGTACTTC. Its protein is CASSQEIAQGASYEQYF.

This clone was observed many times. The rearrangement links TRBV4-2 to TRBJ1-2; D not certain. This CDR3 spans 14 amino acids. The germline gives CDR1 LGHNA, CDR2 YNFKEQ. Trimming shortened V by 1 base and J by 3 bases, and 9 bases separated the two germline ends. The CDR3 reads CASSQVGVDYGYTF. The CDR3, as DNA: TGTGCCAGCAGCCAAGTTGGAGTAGACTATGGCTACACCTTC.